These T cell receptor beta chains were read from a single sample in a study of early T cells in non-severe SARS-CoV-2 infection. TCRdb itself ran the 5' RACE reads through MiXCR, one entry per CDR3 protein. The sample yields about 63,000 distinct CDR3 sequences, 10% to 15% seen once. Sequences were obtained from whole blood. The receptors were sampled from an adult who was a healthcare worker with PCR-confirmed SARS-CoV-2 infection or an uninfected control (not recorded which). Both conserved end residues are part of each CDR3. D genes are given only for firm matches. Some rows have no size entry. The others give once, few or many, or a class for an expanded clone.

j_gene | v_gene | abundance | d_gene | CDR3nt | CDR3aa
TRBJ2-1 | TRBV29-1 | many | - | TGCAGCGTTGATGGCAGCTCCTACAATGAGCAGTTCTTC | CSVDGSSYNEQFF
TRBJ1-2 | TRBV29-1 | many | - | TGCAGCGTTGTTTCAGGGGATGGCTACACCTTC | CSVVSGDGYTF
TRBJ2-2 | TRBV20-1 | many | TRBD2 | TGCAGTGCTAGTGGCCGGACTAGCGGGGGCGCGAACACCGGGGAGCTGTTTTTT | CSASGRTSGGANTGELFF
TRBJ2-1 | TRBV7-9 | - | TRBD1 | TGTGCCAGCAGCCCGAAAGTGATAGGGGGCCTCGAGCGGTTCTTC | CASSPKVIGGLERFF
TRBJ1-5 | TRBV7-2 | few | TRBD1 | TGTGCCAGCAGCTCGCTGACAGGGTTGGGGCAGCCCCAGCATTTT | CASSSLTGLGQPQHF
TRBJ2-7 | TRBV14 | many | - | TGTGCCAGCAGCCCAATGACGAGGGAAACCTATTACGAGCAGTACTTC | CASSPMTRETYYEQYF
TRBJ1-3 | TRBV25-1 | - | - | TGTGCCAGCAGTGAATGGAAGAGCTCTGAAAACACCATATATTTT | CASSEWKSSENTIYF
TRBJ1-2 | TRBV7-6 | once | - | TGTGCCAGCAGCTTAGCGGCAATTGGCCATGGCTACACCTTC | CASSLAAIGHGYTF
TRBJ2-5 | TRBV12-3/TRBV12-4 | many | TRBD1 | TGTGCCAGCAGTTCTCTACAGGGGGAGACCCAGTACTTC | CASSSLQGETQYF
TRBJ2-7 | TRBV27 | many | - | TGTGCCAGCAGTTTAGATTTTCGCTACGAGCAGTACTTC | CASSLDFRYEQYF
TRBJ1-2 | TRBV2 | many | - | TGTGCCAGCAGTGAGATGCAGGTTGATGGCTACACCTTC | CASSEMQVDGYTF
TRBJ1-2 | TRBV29-1 | many | TRBD1 | TGCAGCGTTGAACTCGGACAGGGAGGCTACACCTTC | CSVELGQGGYTF
TRBJ2-1 | TRBV7-3 | many | TRBD2 | TGTGCCAGCAGCTTCACAGCGGGGGGGAACAATGAGCAGTTCTTC | CASSFTAGGNNEQFF
TRBJ1-1 | TRBV20-1 | many | - | TGCAGTGCTAGAGATCAAAGGGGCATGAACACTGAAGCTTTCTTT | CSARDQRGMNTEAFF
TRBJ2-2 | TRBV12-3/TRBV12-4 | many | TRBD2 | TGTGCCAGCAGTTTGCGACTAGCGGGGGGAACCGGGGAGCTGTTTTTT | CASSLRLAGGTGELFF
TRBJ2-7 | TRBV2 | few | - | TGTGCCAGCAGTGAATCGCAGGCTTTGCAGTACTTC | CASSESQALQYF
TRBJ2-5 | TRBV7-8 | - | TRBD2 | TGTGCCAGCAGCTCCAGACTAGCGGGCTACCAAGAGACCCAGTACTTC | CASSSRLAGYQETQYF
TRBJ1-6 | TRBV20-1 | many | TRBD1 | TGCAGTGCTAGAGATGGGAGACAGGGAATATCGAATTCACCCCTCCACTTT | CSARDGRQGISNSPLHF